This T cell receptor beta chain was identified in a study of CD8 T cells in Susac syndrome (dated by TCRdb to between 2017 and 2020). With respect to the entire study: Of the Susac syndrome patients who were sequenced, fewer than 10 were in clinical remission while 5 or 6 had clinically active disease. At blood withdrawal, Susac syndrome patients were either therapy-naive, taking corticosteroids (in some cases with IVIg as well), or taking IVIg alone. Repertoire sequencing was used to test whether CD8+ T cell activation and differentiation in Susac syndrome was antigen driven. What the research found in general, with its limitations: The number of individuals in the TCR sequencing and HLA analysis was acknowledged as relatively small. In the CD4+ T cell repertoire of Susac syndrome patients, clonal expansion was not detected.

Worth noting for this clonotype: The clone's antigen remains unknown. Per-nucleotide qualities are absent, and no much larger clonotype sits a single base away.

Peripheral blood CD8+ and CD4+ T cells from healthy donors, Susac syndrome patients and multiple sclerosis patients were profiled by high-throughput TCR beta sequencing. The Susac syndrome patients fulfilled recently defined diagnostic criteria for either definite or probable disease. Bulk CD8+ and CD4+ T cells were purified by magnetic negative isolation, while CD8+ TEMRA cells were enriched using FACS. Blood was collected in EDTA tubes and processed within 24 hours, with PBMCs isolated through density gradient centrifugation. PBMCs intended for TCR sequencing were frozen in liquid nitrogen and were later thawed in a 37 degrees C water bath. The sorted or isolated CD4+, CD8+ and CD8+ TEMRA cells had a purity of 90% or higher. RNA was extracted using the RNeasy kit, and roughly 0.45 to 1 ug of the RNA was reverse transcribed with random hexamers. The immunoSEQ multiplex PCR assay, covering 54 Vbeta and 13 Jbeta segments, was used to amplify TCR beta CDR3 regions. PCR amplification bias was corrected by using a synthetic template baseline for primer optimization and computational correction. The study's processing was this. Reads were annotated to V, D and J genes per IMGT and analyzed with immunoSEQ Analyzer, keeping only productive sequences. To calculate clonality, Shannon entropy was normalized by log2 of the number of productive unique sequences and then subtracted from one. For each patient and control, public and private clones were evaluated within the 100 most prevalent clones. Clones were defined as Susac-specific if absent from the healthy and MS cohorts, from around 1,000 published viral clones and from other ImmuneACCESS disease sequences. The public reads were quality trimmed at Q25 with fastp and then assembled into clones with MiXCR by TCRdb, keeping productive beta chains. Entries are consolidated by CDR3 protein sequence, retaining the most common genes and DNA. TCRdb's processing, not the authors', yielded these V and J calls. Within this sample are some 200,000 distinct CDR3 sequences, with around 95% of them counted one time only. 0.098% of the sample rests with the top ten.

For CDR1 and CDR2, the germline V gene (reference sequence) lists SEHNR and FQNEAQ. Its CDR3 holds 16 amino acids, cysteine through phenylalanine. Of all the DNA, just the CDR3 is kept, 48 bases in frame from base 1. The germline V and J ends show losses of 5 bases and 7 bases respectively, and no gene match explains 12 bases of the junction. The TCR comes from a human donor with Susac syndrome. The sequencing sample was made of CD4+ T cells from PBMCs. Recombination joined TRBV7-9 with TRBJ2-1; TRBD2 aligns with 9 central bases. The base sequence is TGTGCCAGCAGCGCGAGAAGGGGTAGCGGGGGAAATGAGCAGTTCTTC. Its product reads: CASSARRGSGGNEQFF.